This T cell receptor beta chain was observed in a study of blood T cells in healthy people across ages. The CDR3 runs to 17 residues. The V gene lost 4 bases and the J gene lost 0 bases, with 19 bases spanning the gap. A sample-barcoded 5' primer and a J-beta primer mix were used in a second PCR of roughly 7 to 11 cycles. A single record per CDR3 protein comes from TCRdb applying MiXCR to the 5' RACE reads. The sample lists around 1,900,000 distinct CDR3 sequences; approximately 40% were seen once. The receptor was derived from a human donor in good health. The sample consisted of blood. This chain joins TRBV12-3 or TRBV12-4 and TRBJ2-7, with a tentative D call TRBD1 (6 bases). This chain's CDR3 is CASSSGRGRGFSYEQYF. Written as DNA, the CDR3 is TGTGCCAGCAGTTCCGGAAGGGGCAGGGGATTCTCCTACGAGCAGTACTTC.